Each of the 21 T cell receptor beta chains below was sequenced from the same sample in a study of T cell responses to AZD1222 COVID-19 vaccine. Clones were read by immunoSEQ multiplex PCR, and TCRdb kept only the in-frame ones, dropping some. In the table there are about 120,000 clones, 70% to 90% of which are singletons. The sequencing here drew on peripheral blood, taken on day 0 of AZD1222 vaccination. Every receptor here comes from an adult in good health.

CDR3 DNA: TGTGCCAGCAGTTACTCAGGTGGGAGCACCGGGGAGCTGTTTTTT. This encodes CASSYSGGSTGELFF. The chain carries TRBV6-6 and TRBJ2-2; D is perhaps TRBD2 (5 bases). Germline V gene data show CDR1 as MNHNY and CDR2 as SVGAGI (reference sequence). The length of the CDR3 is 15 residues. The ends were cut back, 0 bases at V and 4 bases at J, with 9 bases in the middle.

The rearrangement joins TRBV6-5 to TRBJ1-1; a weak D match, TRBD1 (5 bases). The V end was cut by 8 bases, the J end by 6 bases, with 13 bases between. The length of the CDR3 is 12 residues. In germline, CDR1 is MNHEY, CDR2 SVGAGI. The CDR3 sequence: CASWGGLAEAFF. CDR3 DNA: TGTGCCAGCTGGGGGGGTCTCGCTGAAGCTTTCTTT.

This chain joins TRBV5-1 and TRBJ2-3; unclear D gene. Trimming removed 0 bases from V and 4 bases from J, with 9 bases in between. The CDR3 extends over 14 amino acids. Germline-derived CDR1 and CDR2 are SGHRS and YFSETQ. CDR3 sequence: CASSLEGTADTQYF. CDR3 nucleotide sequence: TGCGCCAGCAGCTTGGAGGGTACCGCAGATACGCAGTATTTT.

The J gene is TRBJ1-1, the V gene TRBV4-1; unclear D gene. CDR3 length equals 14 residues. Germline loops: CDR1 MGHRA, CDR2 YSYEKL. The V gene lost 0 bases and the J gene lost 3 bases, with 8 bases spanning the gap. CDR3 residues: CASSQDRVYTEAFF. For the CDR3, the DNA is TGCGCCAGCAGCCAAGACCGCGTGTACACTGAAGCTTTCTTT.

As regards this clone: At one boundary the junction diverges from the germline segment, which might be a read error. The CDR3 bases are TGTGCCAGCAGCCCAGAACCGGGACAGGGTCCATTT. This encodes CASSPEPGQGPF. The chain links TRBV14 to TRBJ1-5, with 9 bases fitting TRBD1. The CDR3 is 12 residues long. Germline CDR1 reads SGHDN; CDR2 reads FVKESK.

This clone was detected only once. The V gene is TRBV19, the J gene TRBJ2-7; D uncertain. The CDR3 sequence is 15 residues long. Trimming left V 0 bases short and J 2 bases short, with 11 bases between. CDR1 and CDR2 (germline): LNHDA, SQIVND (reference sequence). In DNA, the CDR3 is TGTGCCAGTAGTATAGAGCGTGGTTTCGCCTACGAGCAGTACTTC. It encodes CASSIERGFAYEQYF.

The V and J genes are TRBV7-9 and TRBJ1-6, with D perhaps matching TRBD1 (5 bases). CDR1 is SEHNR, CDR2 FQNEAQ, per germline (reference sequence). This CDR3 has 12 residues. The CDR3: CATAGNGSPLHF. Here the CDR3 DNA reads TGTGCTACGGCAGGGAATGGATCACCCCTCCACTTT.

In this sample, this clone turned up once. The CDR3 spells CASSVKDTQYF. The CDR3 bases are TGTGCCAGCAGCGTGAAGGATACGCAGTATTTT. The chain is built from TRBV11-1 and TRBJ2-3; D remains ambiguous. Germline V gene data show CDR1 as SGHAT and CDR2 as FQDESV (reference sequence). This CDR3 has 11 residues. V was cut by 5 bases and J by 6 bases, with 6 bases left in between.

V is TRBV7-9 and J is TRBJ2-7, with D unclear. The CDR3 is 12 amino acids. Trimming removed 1 base at V and 1 base at J, with 2 bases between. Germline CDR1 reads SEHNR; CDR2 reads FQNEAQ (reference sequence). CDR3 in DNA: TGTGCCAGCAGCTTAGGATCCTACGAGCAGTACTTC. Its protein is CASSLGSYEQYF.

The chain employs TRBV12-3 or TRBV12-4 and TRBJ1-2; D gene ambiguous. The CDR3 covers 12 residues. V gave up 6 bases and J gave up 1 base, with 6 bases separating them. The CDR3 DNA reads TGTGCCAGCAGCCCTAATAACTATGGCTACACCTTC. It codes for CASSPNNYGYTF.

The chain uses TRBV6-1 and TRBJ1-3; D is ambiguous. Trimming took off 3 bases at V and 3 bases at J, with 9 bases between the two ends. The CDR3 is 14 amino acids. Germline V lookup: CDR1 MNHNS, CDR2 SASEGT. This CDR3 is CASSEPYIGNTIYF. DNA of the CDR3: TGTGCCAGCAGTGAGCCCTACATTGGAAACACCATATATTTT.

This clone appeared a single time. The V gene is TRBV11-2, the J gene TRBJ1-1; D gene unclear. V was clipped by 2 bases and J by 0 bases, with 4 bases between them. This CDR3 is 13 amino acids long. Germline CDR1 SGHAT, CDR2 FQNNGV. For the CDR3, the DNA is TGTGCCAGCAGCTTAAACGTGAACACTGAAGCTTTCTTT. This gives the protein CASSLNVNTEAFF. The entire variable domain, with the rest obtained from reference TRBV11-2 and TRBJ1-1, is as follows: EAGVAQSPRYKIIEKRQSVAFWCNPISGHATLYWYQQILGQGPKLLIQFQNNGVVDDSQLPKDRFSAERLKGVDSTLKIQPAKLEDSAVYLCASSLNVNTEAFFGQGTRLTVV.

The J gene is TRBJ1-4, the V gene TRBV30; weak D call: TRBD1 (5 bases). This CDR3 comprises 13 residues. Trimming removed 6 bases at V and 3 bases at J, with 11 bases between. Germline-derived CDR1 and CDR2 are GTSNPN and SVGIG (reference sequence). DNA of the CDR3: TGTGCCTGCGGGGACCGATCTAATGAAAAACTGTTTTTT. Translation: CACGDRSNEKLFF.

The chain joins TRBV29-1 to TRBJ2-7, with 10 bases fitting TRBD1. Trimming cost V 6 bases and J 4 bases; bases outside gene matches: 6. The length of the CDR3 is 13 residues. CDR1 and CDR2 (germline): SQVTM, ANQGSEA. CDR3 nucleotides: TGCAGCGTCGCCCGGGACAGGGGTTACGAGCAGTACTTC. Its translation: CSVARDRGYEQYF.

This chain joins TRBV7-9 and TRBJ1-1; D is unresolved. Trimming removed 1 base from V and 7 bases from J, with 10 bases in between. From germline, CDR1 is SEHNR and CDR2 FQNEAQ (reference sequence). This CDR3 region has 13 residues. The CDR3: CASSLEPEYEAFF. In DNA, the CDR3 is TGTGCCAGCAGCTTAGAACCCGAGTATGAAGCTTTCTTT.

The V and J genes are TRBV4-3 and TRBJ1-6; D not resolved. Germline V gives CDR1 LGHNA, CDR2 YSLEER. Trimming removed 0 bases from V and 6 bases from J, with 6 bases in between. CDR3 length equals 14 residues. CDR3 protein: CASSQEAVNSPLHF. The CDR3 DNA is TGCGCCAGCAGCCAAGAAGCAGTTAATTCACCCCTCCACTTT.

This clone came up once. The V and J genes are TRBV7-2 and TRBJ1-2, with 8 bases lining up with TRBD1. Germline CDR1 and CDR2: SGHTA and FQGNSA. This CDR3 is 18 amino acids long. Germline trimming cut 1 base from V and 4 bases from J; bases unmatched to any gene: 14. The CDR3, as DNA: TGTGCCAGCAGCTTAGTGGGGGGAGACAGGGGTGGTAGCTATGGCTACACCTTC. Translation: CASSLVGGDRGGSYGYTF.

This clone was seen a handful of times. V gene TRBV6-5 combines with J gene TRBJ1-6, with 8 positions matching TRBD1. Germline lookup yields CDR1 MNHEY and CDR2 SVGAGI. The length of the CDR3 is 14 residues. Losses at the gene ends were 6 bases for V and 8 bases for J; bases not matched to a gene: 6. The CDR3 DNA sequence: TGTGCCAGCAGGCTAGGACAGGGAGATTCACCCCTCCACTTT. Amino acids: CASRLGQGDSPLHF.

The chain combines TRBV7-2 with TRBJ1-3, with 7 bases fitting TRBD1. Germline V gives CDR1 SGHTA, CDR2 FQGNSA. The CDR3 has 15 residues. V lost 2 bases to trimming and J lost 2 bases; unmatched junction nucleotides: 3. CDR3 in amino acids: CASSLTQGAGNTIYF. The CDR3 nucleotides are TGTGCCAGCAGCTTAACCCAGGGGGCTGGAAACACCATATATTTT.

CDR3 residues: CASSQDRSYGYTF. CDR3 coding DNA: TGTGCCAGCAGCCAAGACAGATCATATGGCTACACCTTC. The chain links TRBV6-6 to TRBJ1-2, with D possibly being TRBD1 (5 bases). This CDR3 is built from 13 residues. Trimming shortened V by 6 bases and J by 5 bases, and 13 bases separated the two germline ends. Germline CDR1 is MNHNY and CDR2 is SVGAGI (reference sequence).

The genes are TRBV27 and TRBJ1-6; 7 bases fit TRBD1. The germline gives CDR1 MNHEY, CDR2 SMNVEV (reference sequence). This CDR3 region has 15 residues. J gave up 8 bases and V 1 base, and 5 bases lay outside the gene matches. The CDR3 region is CASSLYRGKDSPLHF. The CDR3 coding sequence is TGTGCCAGCAGTTTATACAGGGGTAAAGATTCACCCCTCCACTTT.